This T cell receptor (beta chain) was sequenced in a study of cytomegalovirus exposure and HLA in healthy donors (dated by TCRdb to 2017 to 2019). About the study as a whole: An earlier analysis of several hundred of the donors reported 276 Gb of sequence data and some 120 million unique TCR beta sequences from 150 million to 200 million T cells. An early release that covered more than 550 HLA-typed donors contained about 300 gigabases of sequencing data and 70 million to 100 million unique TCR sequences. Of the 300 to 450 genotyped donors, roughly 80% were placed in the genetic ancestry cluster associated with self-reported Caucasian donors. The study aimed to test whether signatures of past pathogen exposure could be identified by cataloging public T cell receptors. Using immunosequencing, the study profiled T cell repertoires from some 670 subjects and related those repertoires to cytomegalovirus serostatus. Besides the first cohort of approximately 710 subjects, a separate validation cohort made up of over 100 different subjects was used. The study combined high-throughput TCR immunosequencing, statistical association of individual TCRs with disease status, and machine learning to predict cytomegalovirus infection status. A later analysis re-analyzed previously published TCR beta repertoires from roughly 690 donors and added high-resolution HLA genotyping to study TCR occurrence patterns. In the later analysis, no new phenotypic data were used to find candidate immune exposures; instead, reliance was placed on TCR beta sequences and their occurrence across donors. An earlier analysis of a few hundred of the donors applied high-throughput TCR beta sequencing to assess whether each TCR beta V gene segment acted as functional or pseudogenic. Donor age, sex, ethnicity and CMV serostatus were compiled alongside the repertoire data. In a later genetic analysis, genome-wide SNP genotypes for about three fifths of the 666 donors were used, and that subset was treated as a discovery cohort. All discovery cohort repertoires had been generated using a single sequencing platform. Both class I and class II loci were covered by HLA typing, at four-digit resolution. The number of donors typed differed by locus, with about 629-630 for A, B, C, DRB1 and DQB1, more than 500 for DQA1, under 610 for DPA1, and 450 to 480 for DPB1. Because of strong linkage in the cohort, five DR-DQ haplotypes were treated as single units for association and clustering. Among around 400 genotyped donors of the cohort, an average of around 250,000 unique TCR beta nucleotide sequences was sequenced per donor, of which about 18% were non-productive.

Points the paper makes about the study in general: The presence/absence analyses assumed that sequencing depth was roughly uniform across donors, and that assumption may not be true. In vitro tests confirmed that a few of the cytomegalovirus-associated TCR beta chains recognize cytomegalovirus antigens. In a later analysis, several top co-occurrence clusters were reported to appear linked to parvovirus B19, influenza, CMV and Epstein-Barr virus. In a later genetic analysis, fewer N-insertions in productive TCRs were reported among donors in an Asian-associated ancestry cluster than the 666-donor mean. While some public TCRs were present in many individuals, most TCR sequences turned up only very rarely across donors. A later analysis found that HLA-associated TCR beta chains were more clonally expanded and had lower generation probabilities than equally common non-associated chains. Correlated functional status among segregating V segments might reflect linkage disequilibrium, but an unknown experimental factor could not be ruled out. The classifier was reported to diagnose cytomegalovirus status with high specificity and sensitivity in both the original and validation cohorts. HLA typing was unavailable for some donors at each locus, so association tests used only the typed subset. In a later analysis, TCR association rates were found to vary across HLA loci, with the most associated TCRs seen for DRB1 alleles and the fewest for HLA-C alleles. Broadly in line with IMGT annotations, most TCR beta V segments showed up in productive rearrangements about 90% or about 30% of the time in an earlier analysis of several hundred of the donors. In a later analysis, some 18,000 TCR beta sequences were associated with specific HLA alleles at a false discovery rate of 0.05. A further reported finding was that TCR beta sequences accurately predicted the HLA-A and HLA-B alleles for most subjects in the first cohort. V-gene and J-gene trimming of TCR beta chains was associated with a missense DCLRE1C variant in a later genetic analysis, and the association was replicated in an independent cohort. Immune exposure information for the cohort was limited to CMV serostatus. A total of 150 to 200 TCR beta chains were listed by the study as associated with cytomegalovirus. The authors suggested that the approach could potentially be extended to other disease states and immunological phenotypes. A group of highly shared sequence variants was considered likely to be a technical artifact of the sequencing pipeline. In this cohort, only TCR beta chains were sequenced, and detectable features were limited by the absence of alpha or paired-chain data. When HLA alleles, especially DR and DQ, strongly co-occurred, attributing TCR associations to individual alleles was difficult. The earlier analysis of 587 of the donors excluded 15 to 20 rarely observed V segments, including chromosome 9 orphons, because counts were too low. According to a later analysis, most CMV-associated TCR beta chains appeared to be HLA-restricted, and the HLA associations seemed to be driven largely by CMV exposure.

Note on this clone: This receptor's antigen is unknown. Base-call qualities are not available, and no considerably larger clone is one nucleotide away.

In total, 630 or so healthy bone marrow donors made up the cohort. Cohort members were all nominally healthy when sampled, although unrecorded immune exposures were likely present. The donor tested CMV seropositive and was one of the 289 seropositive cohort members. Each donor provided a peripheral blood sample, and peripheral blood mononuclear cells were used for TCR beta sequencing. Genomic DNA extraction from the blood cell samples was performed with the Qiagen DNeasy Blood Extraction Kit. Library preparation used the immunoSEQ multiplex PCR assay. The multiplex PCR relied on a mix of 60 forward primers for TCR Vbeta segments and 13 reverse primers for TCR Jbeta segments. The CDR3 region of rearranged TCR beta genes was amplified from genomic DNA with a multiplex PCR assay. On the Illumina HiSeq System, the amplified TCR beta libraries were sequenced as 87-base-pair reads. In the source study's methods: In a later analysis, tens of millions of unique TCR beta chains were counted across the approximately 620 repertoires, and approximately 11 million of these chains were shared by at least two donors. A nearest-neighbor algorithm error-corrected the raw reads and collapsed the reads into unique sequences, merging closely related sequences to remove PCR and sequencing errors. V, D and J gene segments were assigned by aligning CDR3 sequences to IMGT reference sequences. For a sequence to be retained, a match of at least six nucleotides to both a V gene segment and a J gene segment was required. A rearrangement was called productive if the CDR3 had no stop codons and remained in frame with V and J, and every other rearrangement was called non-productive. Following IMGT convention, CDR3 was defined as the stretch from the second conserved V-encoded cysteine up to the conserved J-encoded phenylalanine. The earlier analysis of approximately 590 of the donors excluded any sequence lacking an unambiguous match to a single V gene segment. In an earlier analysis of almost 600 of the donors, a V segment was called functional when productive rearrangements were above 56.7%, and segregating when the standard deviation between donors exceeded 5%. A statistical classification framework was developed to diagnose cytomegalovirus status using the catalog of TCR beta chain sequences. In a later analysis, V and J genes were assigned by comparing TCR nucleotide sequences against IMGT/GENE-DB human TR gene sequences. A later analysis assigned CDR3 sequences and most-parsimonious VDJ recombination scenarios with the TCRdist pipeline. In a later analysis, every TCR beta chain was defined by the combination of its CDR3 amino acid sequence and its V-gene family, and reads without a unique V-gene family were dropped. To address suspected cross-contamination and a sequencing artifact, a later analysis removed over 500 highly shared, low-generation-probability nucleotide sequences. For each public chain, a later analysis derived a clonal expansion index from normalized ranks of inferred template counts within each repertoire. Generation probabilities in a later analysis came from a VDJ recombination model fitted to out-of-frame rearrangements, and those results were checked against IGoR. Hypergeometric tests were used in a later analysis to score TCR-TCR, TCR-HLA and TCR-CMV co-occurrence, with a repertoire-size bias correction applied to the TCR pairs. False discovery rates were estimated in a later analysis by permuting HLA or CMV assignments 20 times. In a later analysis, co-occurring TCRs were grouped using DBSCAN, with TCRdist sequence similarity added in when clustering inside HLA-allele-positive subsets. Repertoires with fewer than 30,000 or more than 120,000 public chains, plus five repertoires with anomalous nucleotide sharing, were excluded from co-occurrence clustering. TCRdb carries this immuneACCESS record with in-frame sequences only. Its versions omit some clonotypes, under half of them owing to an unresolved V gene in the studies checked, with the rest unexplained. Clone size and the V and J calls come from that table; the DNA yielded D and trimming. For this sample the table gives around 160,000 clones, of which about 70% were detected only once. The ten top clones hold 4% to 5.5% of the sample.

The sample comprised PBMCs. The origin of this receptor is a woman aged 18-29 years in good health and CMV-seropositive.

CDR3 sequence: CASSPGLAGDGEQYF. The nucleotide sequence reads as follows: TGTGCCAGCTCACCTGGACTAGCGGGAGACGGCGAGCAGTACTTC. The chain employs TRBV18 and TRBJ2-7, and 13 junctional nucleotides match TRBD2. The CDR3 has 15 amino acids, counting the end cysteine and phenylalanine. Of the read, only the CDR3 DNA is kept; its 45 bases are in frame from base 1. V is pruned by 3 bases and J by 6 bases, leaving 5 bases of the junction without a gene match. CDR1 and CDR2 were assigned from the germline V gene as KGHSH and LQKENI. The variable domain in full, with residues beyond the CDR3 obtained from the reference TRBV18 and TRBJ2-7 genes, is NAGVMQNPRHLVRRRGQEARLRCSPMKGHSHVYWYRQLPEEGLKFMVYLQKENIIDESGMPKERFSAEFPKEGPSILRIQQVVRGDSAAYFCASSPGLAGDGEQYFGPGTRLTVT.